Below, one TCR beta chain is given with its context. What it binds is unknown. The CDR3 loop spans 14 amino acids. V was trimmed by 3 bases and J by 0 bases, leaving 9 bases between them. The germline V gene has CDR1 SGDLS and CDR2 YYNGEE. The record originates from a study of post-analysis software for immune sequencing data. Study at large: The disease courses spanned relapsing-remitting, secondary progressive and progressive-relapsing forms of multiple sclerosis. Study-wide points: Co-batched samples clustered tightly together by F measure. A significant reduction in normalized Chao1 diversity was observed in multiple sclerosis patients versus controls. Relative to controls, patients had several TRBV segments at higher frequency, with TRBV5-6, TRBV5-1 and TRBV20-1 among these.

Sequencing libraries made from TCR beta cDNA carried unique molecular identifiers. Once roughly 1 to 11 million T cells were used, a few hundred thousand cDNA molecules resulted. TCRdb itself ran the PCR reads through MiXCR, one entry per CDR3 protein. The sample lists a few hundred thousand distinct CDR3 sequences, 30% to 40% occurring once. Sequenced: blood. The source is a girl under 18 with multiple sclerosis. The chain links TRBV9 to TRBJ1-1; D unclear. The CDR3 reads CASSAQGLNTEAFF. CDR3 coding DNA: TGTGCCAGCAGCGCGCAAGGGTTGAACACTGAAGCTTTCTTT.